This T cell receptor beta chain was documented in a study of T cell repertoires in cytomegalovirus infection. Whole-study context: Use of recently identified HLA-C-restricted and well-studied HLA-B-restricted CMV epitopes was part of the study. Indications came from public TCR beta signatures; they pointed to CMV infection and to a matching HLA type. The study, taken as a whole, reports: Clonotype analysis showed dominance of the ex vivo response by HLA-C-restricted CMV-specific TCR beta clonotypes.

TCRdb analysed the reads with MiXCR anew, one entry per CDR3 protein. The sample holds hundreds of thousands of distinct CDR3 sequences, about 44% seen once. As concerns this clonotype: Its antigen is still unknown.

Deletions cut 2 bases from V and 2 bases from J, with 18 bases between. Germline V gene sequence: CDR1 SGHTA, CDR2 FQGNSA. The CDR3 runs to 17 residues. The origin of this receptor is a human donor in good health (CMV status not recorded). Some clones in this sample may be carry-over from other donors' samples. The rearrangement uses TRBV7-2 and TRBJ1-1, with D possibly being TRBD1 (6 bases). Sequencing was performed on cultured PBMCs, taken from culture after CMV antigen stimulation. Here the CDR3 reads CASSLRWAGDTNTEAFF. CDR3 DNA: TGTGCCAGCAGCTTAAGGTGGGCAGGGGACACAAACACTGAAGCTTTCTTT.